This TCR beta chain was captured in a study of shared clonotypes between healthy human individuals. Trimming took 4 bases from V and 4 from J, leaving 16 bases between them. This CDR3 region has 15 residues. Per germline, CDR1 MDHEN and CDR2 SYDVKM. Repertoires were generated with immunoSEQ multiplex PCR, while TCRdb's copy carries only in-frame clones and drops some. Found here are around 1,000,000 clones, approximately 77% of them singletons; the top ten hold over 0.8%. The chain couples TRBV28 to TRBJ2-5, with a possible D match to TRBD2 (7 bases). Sequenced sample: memory CD4+ T cells from PBMCs. Specified subset: CD45RA-negative fraction. The TCR was taken from a man aged 18 to 30 in good health. Some clones in this sample may be carry-over from other donors' samples. CDR3 nucleotides: TGTGCCAGCAGTTCCCCCGCAGGGGAGGGAGAGACCCAGTACTTC. This encodes CASSSPAGEGETQYF.